These 30 T cell receptor beta chains were sequenced from one sample in a study of blood T cell repertoires in COVID-19. Assay: immunoSEQ multiplex PCR; the TCRdb copy retains only in-frame clones and omits some. Of some 110,000 clones listed, 90% are singletons. Sequenced sample: peripheral blood. These receptor sequences come from a human donor with active COVID-19. The donor label of this sample is uncertain.

The rearrangement links TRBV30 to TRBJ1-1, with D possibly being TRBD1 (5 bases). The CDR3 has 12 amino acids. V was pared by 5 bases and J by 4 bases, with 11 bases between. Germline lookup yields CDR1 GTSNPN and CDR2 SVGIG (reference sequence). CDR3 amino acids: CAWDGGGTEAFF. Written as DNA, the CDR3 is TGTGCCTGGGATGGGGGGGGCACTGAAGCTTTCTTT.

The chain couples TRBV27 to TRBJ2-1, with a weak D call TRBD1 (5 bases). The CDR3 runs to 14 residues. V was trimmed by 3 bases and J by 7 bases, leaving 13 bases between them. Germline CDR1 MNHEY, CDR2 SMNVEV (reference sequence). The DNA of the CDR3 is TGTGCCAGCAGTTTGGGTGGGGCGGTTAATGAGCAGTTCTTC. It encodes CASSLGGAVNEQFF.

J is TRBJ2-5 and V is TRBV10-2; 10 nucleotides line up with TRBD2. V was pared by 8 bases and J by 5 bases, with 8 bases of the junction left unmatched. Germline CDR1 WSHSY, CDR2 SAAADI. The CDR3 totals 14 residues. The CDR3 reads CASRSGGASETQYF. The CDR3 DNA sequence: TGCGCCAGCCGAAGCGGGGGGGCAAGCGAGACCCAGTACTTC.

The chain combines TRBV7-8 with TRBJ1-2; 7 nucleotides match TRBD1. The V gene's germline CDR1 is SGHVS and CDR2 FQNEAQ. V trimming: 4 bases; J trimming: 3 bases; junction bases outside the gene matches: 11. The length of the CDR3 is 16 residues. The CDR3 is CASSSDDRAAYYGYTF. DNA of the CDR3: TGTGCCAGCAGCTCAGACGACAGGGCCGCTTACTATGGCTACACCTTC.

This clone was seen a few times. The CDR3 spells CSVVKSGENEQFF. The CDR3 DNA reads as TGCAGCGTTGTTAAAAGCGGGGAGAATGAGCAGTTCTTC. V and J are TRBV29-1 and TRBJ2-1, with 7 nucleotides matching TRBD2. The germline V gene encodes CDR1 SQVTM and CDR2 ANQGSEA. Losses at the gene ends were 4 bases for V and 7 bases for J; bases not matched to a gene: 7. There are 13 residues in the CDR3.

This clone came up once. The chain uses TRBV19 and TRBJ2-3; 8 positions match TRBD1. This CDR3 region has 15 residues. In germline, CDR1 is LNHDA, CDR2 SQIVND (reference sequence). Trimming at V came to 4 bases and at J to 3 bases, leaving 6 bases not matched to a gene. The CDR3 region is CASSKGQGRTDTQYF. Written as DNA, the CDR3 is TGTGCCAGTAGTAAAGGACAGGGAAGGACAGATACGCAGTATTTT.

The gene calls are TRBV7-2 and TRBJ2-7, with D tentatively TRBD1 (6 bases). The germline V and J ends were trimmed by 3 bases and 0 bases, with 9 bases remaining between them. This CDR3 comprises 14 residues. The V gene's germline CDR1 is SGHTA and CDR2 FQGNSA. This chain's CDR3 is CASSLDSPSYEQYF. The CDR3 nucleotides read TGTGCCAGCAGCTTGGACAGCCCCTCCTACGAGCAGTACTTC.

This CDR3 reads CASSDQGELNTEAFF. The CDR3 DNA is TGTGCCAGCAGCGACCAGGGGGAGTTGAACACTGAAGCTTTCTTT. This rearrangement joins TRBV9 to TRBJ1-1; 7 nucleotides line up with TRBD1. V shed 3 bases and J 0 bases; nucleotides not matched to a gene: 5. The CDR3 totals 15 residues. CDR1 and CDR2 (germline): SGDLS, YYNGEE.

The chain recombines TRBV7-9 with TRBJ1-4; possible D gene TRBD1, 6 bases. The V end was cut by 6 bases, the J end by 2 bases, with 16 bases between. Germline V lookup: CDR1 SEHNR, CDR2 FQNEAQ (reference sequence). This CDR3 contains 16 residues. CDR3 amino acids: CASSQVGGVTNEKLFF. For the CDR3, the DNA is TGTGCCAGCAGTCAAGTAGGGGGTGTGACTAATGAAAAACTGTTTTTT. The complete variable domain, with remaining parts taken from reference TRBV7-9 and TRBJ1-4, reads DTGVSQNPRHKITKRGQNVTFRCDPISEHNRLYWYRQTLGQGPEFLTYFQNEAQLEKSRLLSDRFSAERPKGSFSTLEIQRTEQGDSAMYLCASSQVGGVTNEKLFFGSGTQLSVL.

The table lists this clone with a count of one. Other DNA sequences within the sample encode an identical CDR3. This chain links TRBV12-3 or TRBV12-4 with TRBJ1-1; D is undetermined. Between the trimmed V and J ends, which lost 6 bases and 2 bases, there was a span of 10 bases. The length of the CDR3 is 13 residues. CDR3 residues: CASSPTVNTEAFF. CDR3 sequence (DNA): TGTGCCAGCAGCCCAACAGTAAACACTGAAGCTTTCTTT.

The genes are TRBV12-3 or TRBV12-4 and TRBJ1-4; possible D gene TRBD1, 5 bases. The CDR3 length is 13 residues. V lost 8 bases and J 7 bases, leaving 14 bases between the germline ends. CDR3 sequence (DNA): TGTGCCAGCGATGACACTACAGGTGAAAAACTGTTTTTT. This translates into CASDDTTGEKLFF.

The V gene is TRBV5-4, the J gene TRBJ2-5, with 11 bases fitting TRBD1. Germline loops: CDR1 SGHNT, CDR2 YYREEE (reference sequence). The CDR3 totals 14 residues. V trimming: 6 bases; J trimming: 5 bases; junction bases outside the gene matches: 6. The CDR3 reads CASNRDRGWETQYF. The CDR3, as DNA: TGTGCCAGCAACCGGGACAGGGGGTGGGAGACCCAGTACTTC.

This chain uses TRBV7-2 with TRBJ1-2, with 8 bases lining up with TRBD1. J was trimmed by 4 bases and V by 1 base; bases with no gene match: 8. The CDR3 sequence is 16 residues long. Germline CDR1 SGHTA, CDR2 FQGNSA. CDR3 sequence: CASSLGRDRSGYGYTF. CDR3 DNA: TGTGCCAGCAGCTTAGGGAGGGACAGGTCAGGCTATGGCTACACCTTC.

The chain has TRBV6-5 and TRBJ2-5; D not certain. This CDR3 contains 16 residues. The ends were cut back, 0 bases at V and 1 base at J, with 12 bases in the middle. Looked up from germline, CDR1 is MNHEY and CDR2 is SVGAGI. CDR3 amino acids: CASSYSGPRLQETQYF. CDR3 DNA: TGTGCCAGCAGTTACTCCGGTCCCAGGCTCCAAGAGACCCAGTACTTC.

The chain joins TRBV18 to TRBJ2-5; 7 nucleotides agree with TRBD2. Germline V lookup: CDR1 KGHSH, CDR2 LQKENI. The CDR3 spans 14 residues. V shed 2 bases and J 1 base; nucleotides not matched to a gene: 1. DNA for the CDR3: TGTGCCAGCTCACCAGGGAGGGGCCAAGAGACCCAGTACTTC. Translated, it gives CASSPGRGQETQYF.

This CDR3 is CASSAGGLAVYEQYF. The DNA of the CDR3 is TGTGCCAGCAGTGCCGGGGGACTAGCGGTGTACGAGCAGTACTTC. V usage is TRBV2 and J usage is TRBJ2-7; 11 positions agree with TRBD2. Germline V gene lookup returns CDR1 SNHLY and CDR2 FYNNEI. The V gene end was trimmed by 4 bases and the J gene end by 4 bases; junction bases not matched to a gene: 6. This CDR3 has 15 residues.

The chain joins TRBV5-1 to TRBJ1-1, with 7 bases identical to TRBD1. V shed 4 bases and J 3 bases; nucleotides not matched to a gene: 3. The CDR3 totals 13 residues. Germline V CDR1 and CDR2: SGHRS, YFSETQ. This CDR3 is CASSEQGYTEAFF. The DNA for the CDR3 is TGCGCCAGCAGCGAACAGGGGTACACTGAAGCTTTCTTT. Together with reference TRBV5-1 and TRBJ1-1, the CDR3 gives the full variable domain: KAGVTQTPRYLIKTRGQQVTLSCSPISGHRSVSWYQQTPGQGLQFLFEYFSETQRNKGNFPGRFSGRQFSNSRSEMNVSTLELGDSALYLCASSEQGYTEAFFGQGTRLTVV.

V usage is TRBV4-1 and J usage is TRBJ1-4; 8 nucleotides match TRBD1. The CDR3 is 16 amino acids. Trimming took 3 bases from V and 4 from J; bases not matched to a gene: 7. Per germline, CDR1 MGHRA and CDR2 YSYEKL. The CDR3 here is CASSHPQGVYNEKLFF. The CDR3 DNA reads TGCGCCAGCAGCCATCCACAGGGGGTCTATAATGAAAAACTGTTTTTT.

The chain couples TRBV6-5 to TRBJ2-6; 7 bases map to TRBD1. Germline V gene lookup returns CDR1 MNHEY and CDR2 SVGAGI. Losses at the gene ends were 7 bases for V and 1 base for J; bases not matched to a gene: 4. CDR3 length: 15 residues. DNA of the CDR3: TGTGCCAGCACCGCCAGGGGGTCTGGGGCCAACGTCCTGACTTTC. This translates into CASTARGSGANVLTF.

This sequence joins TRBV6-2 or TRBV6-3 and TRBJ2-2; D not resolved. The V and J ends lost 6 bases and 6 bases respectively, with 17 bases between them. Germline V lookup: CDR1 MNHEY, CDR2 SVGEGT. This CDR3 spans 15 amino acids. The CDR3 coding sequence is TGTGCCAGCAGCCCCTCTTGGCTAGTATCCGGGGAGCTGTTTTTT. Amino acids: CASSPSWLVSGELFF.

This rearrangement joins TRBV5-1 to TRBJ2-7; 7 positions match TRBD1. The CDR3 is 14 residues long. V shed 0 bases and J 9 bases; nucleotides not matched to a gene: 9. CDR1 and CDR2 from the germline V gene are SGHRS and YFSETQ. The DNA of the CDR3 is TGCGCCAGCAGCTTGGCCGGAGAAGGGGGCCGGCAGTACTTC. Amino acids: CASSLAGEGGRQYF. Full variable domain (remainder filled in from reference TRBV5-1 and TRBJ2-7): KAGVTQTPRYLIKTRGQQVTLSCSPISGHRSVSWYQQTPGQGLQFLFEYFSETQRNKGNFPGRFSGRQFSNSRSEMNVSTLELGDSALYLCASSLAGEGGRQYFGPGTRLTVT.

V usage is TRBV7-9 and J usage is TRBJ2-1; TRBD2 is a possible D gene (6 bases). This CDR3 is 14 amino acids long. Between the trimmed V and J ends, which lost 2 bases and 8 bases, there was a span of 13 bases. Germline lookup yields CDR1 SEHNR and CDR2 FQNEAQ (reference sequence). For the CDR3, the DNA is TGTGCCAGCAGCTTACGGGAGCCCTGGGATGAGCAGTTCTTC. It codes for CASSLREPWDEQFF.

The chain employs TRBV6-2 or TRBV6-3 and TRBJ2-3; D call uncertain. Germline CDR1 MNHEY, CDR2 SVGEGT. V gave up 6 bases and J gave up 4 bases, with 20 bases separating them. The CDR3 sequence is 16 residues long. The CDR3 nucleotides read TGTGCCAGCAGCGACCCGACCGGAGCCGCGGCAGATACGCAGTATTTT. This encodes CASSDPTGAAADTQYF.

This CDR3 is CASSVGGVQYEQYF. Here the CDR3 DNA reads TGTGCCAGCAGCGTAGGGGGGGTTCAATACGAGCAGTACTTC. The rearrangement links TRBV9 to TRBJ2-7, with TRBD2 as a possible D gene (6 bases). Germline values: CDR1 SGDLS, CDR2 YYNGEE. The CDR3 consists of 14 residues. Trimming took off 0 bases at V and 4 bases at J, with 11 bases between the two ends. Based on the CDR3 plus reference TRBV9 and TRBJ2-7, the full variable domain is DSGVTQTPKHLITATGQRVTLRCSPRSGDLSVYWYQQSLDQGLQFLIQYYNGEERAKGNILERFSAQQFPDLHSELNLSSLELGDSALYFCASSVGGVQYEQYFGPGTRLTVT.

The gene calls are TRBV5-5 and TRBJ1-2, with TRBD1 identical over 9 bases. V gave up 7 bases and J gave up 2 bases; unmatched junction bases: 6. CDR1 SGHKS and CDR2 YYEKEE come from the germline V gene (reference sequence). The CDR3 loop spans 14 amino acids. CDR3 sequence: CASEGTGTNYGYTF. The CDR3 DNA is TGTGCCAGCGAGGGGACAGGGACAAACTATGGCTACACCTTC.

The chain carries TRBV30 and TRBJ1-2; perhaps TRBD1 as D (5 bases). The CDR3 sequence is 16 residues long. V lost 0 bases and J 4 bases, leaving 18 bases between the germline ends. The germline V gene has CDR1 GTSNPN and CDR2 SVGIG (reference sequence). The CDR3 DNA is TGTGCCTGGAGTGTCGGTTCAGGGATTAGTGGCTATGGCTACACCTTC. Residues: CAWSVGSGISGYGYTF.

The chain joins TRBV18 to TRBJ2-3; the D is unclear. The germline V gene has CDR1 KGHSH and CDR2 LQKENI. The CDR3 consists of 13 residues. The V and J ends lost 1 base and 4 bases respectively, with 6 bases between them. The CDR3 reads CASSPHPADTQYF. In DNA, the CDR3 is TGTGCCAGCTCACCACATCCAGCAGATACGCAGTATTTT. The variable domain in full, with the rest retrieved from reference TRBV18 and TRBJ2-3, is NAGVMQNPRHLVRRRGQEARLRCSPMKGHSHVYWYRQLPEEGLKFMVYLQKENIIDESGMPKERFSAEFPKEGPSILRIQQVVRGDSAAYFCASSPHPADTQYFGPGTRLTVL.

The V and J genes are TRBV11-2 and TRBJ2-2, with 12 bases fitting TRBD1. This CDR3 region has 16 residues. The V gene's germline CDR1 is SGHAT and CDR2 FQNNGV. The V gene end was trimmed by 6 bases and the J gene end by 7 bases; junction bases not matched to a gene: 9. The CDR3 is CASRTPGQGALGELFF. CDR3 nucleotide sequence: TGTGCCAGCAGAACTCCGGGACAGGGGGCCCTCGGGGAGCTGTTTTTT.

The chain combines TRBV9 with TRBJ2-1, with 9 bases that match TRBD1. There are 15 residues in the CDR3. CDR1 and CDR2 from the germline V gene are SGDLS and YYNGEE. Trimming cost V 3 bases and J 4 bases; bases outside gene matches: 5. The CDR3 protein is CASSGQGGPYNEQFF. The CDR3, as DNA: TGTGCCAGCAGCGGACAGGGGGGCCCATACAATGAGCAGTTCTTC. The complete variable domain, with remaining parts taken from reference TRBV9 and TRBJ2-1, reads DSGVTQTPKHLITATGQRVTLRCSPRSGDLSVYWYQQSLDQGLQFLIQYYNGEERAKGNILERFSAQQFPDLHSELNLSSLELGDSALYFCASSGQGGPYNEQFFGPGTRLTVL.

V is TRBV7-8 and J is TRBJ2-2; D is undetermined. This CDR3 contains 15 residues. Deletions cut 2 bases from V and 2 bases from J, with 9 bases between. Germline CDR1 is SGHVS and CDR2 is FQNEAQ. CDR3: CASSLMASNTGELFF. The CDR3 DNA is TGTGCCAGCAGCTTAATGGCTTCCAACACCGGGGAGCTGTTTTTT.